A selection of T cell receptor beta chains follows, all from one sample in a study of blood T cells in healthy people across ages. TCRdb itself ran the 5' RACE reads through MiXCR, one entry per CDR3 protein. The table has approximately 1,000,000 distinct CDR3 sequences, around two fifths seen once. Source material: blood. Every receptor here comes from a man aged 18 to 30 in good health. Both conserved end residues are part of each CDR3.

V: TRBV20-1
J: TRBJ2-1
length: 14
CDR3: CSATLGDRVNEQFF

V: TRBV6-1
J: TRBJ2-1
length: 17
CDR3: CASSPLPVTGNENEQFF

V: TRBV11-2
J: TRBJ2-7
length: 15
CDR3: CASSLLQGDIPEQYF

V: TRBV5-1
J: TRBJ1-2
length: 15
CDR3: CASSGEGYYNDGYTF

V: TRBV9
J: TRBJ2-1
length: 15
CDR3: CASSVAQARYNEQFF

V: TRBV20-1
J: TRBJ2-1
length: 15
CDR3: CSAPSASGGNNEQFF

V: TRBV20-1
J: TRBJ2-7
length: 16
CDR3: CSARSSNPGQGYEQYF

V: TRBV5-6
J: TRBJ2-2
length: 13
CDR3: CASGRWHTGELFF

V: TRBV20-1
J: TRBJ2-3
length: 16
CDR3: CSAVYRAPTSTDTQYF

V: TRBV30
J: TRBJ2-1
length: 14
CDR3: CAWSDPLIIRTEFF

V: TRBV5-1
J: TRBJ2-3
length: 14
CDR3: CASSFGGSPDTQYF

V: TRBV5-1
J: TRBJ2-2
length: 14
CDR3: CASSFGQGDGELFF

V: TRBV20-1
J: TRBJ2-2
length: 13
CDR3: CSAKTGGNGELFF

V: TRBV29-1
J: TRBJ2-5
length: 11
CDR3: CSVSRGVEQYF

V: TRBV5-1
J: TRBJ1-1
length: 15
CDR3: CASSLAFGRNTEAFF

V: TRBV9
J: TRBJ1-4
length: 15
CDR3: CASSSFGQKNEKLFF

V: TRBV7-3
J: TRBJ2-1
length: 16
CDR3: CASSLNGGENYNEQFF

V: TRBV5-1
J: TRBJ2-2
length: 17
CDR3: CASSSNRGKTNTGELFF

V: TRBV7-8
J: TRBJ1-5
length: 16
CDR3: CASSPDRVGVNQPQHF

V: TRBV29-1
J: TRBJ2-1
length: 12
CDR3: CSVRTLYNEQFF

V: TRBV11-2
J: TRBJ1-2
length: 16
CDR3: CASSSVRTGPNYGYTF

V: TRBV20-1
J: TRBJ2-4
length: 12
CDR3: CSAQRVFNIQYF

V: TRBV27
J: TRBJ2-1
length: 16
CDR3: CASSLPRGTAVDEQFF

V: TRBV10-3
J: TRBJ1-4
length: 13
CDR3: CAIGQGTNEKLFF

V: TRBV7-2
J: TRBJ1-4
length: 15
CDR3: CASSTTGARNEKLFF

V: TRBV19
J: TRBJ2-5
length: 16
CDR3: CASSISPGVRQETQYF

V: TRBV4-2
J: TRBJ1-6
length: 14
CDR3: CASSRDSVNSPLHF

V: TRBV6-5
J: TRBJ1-5
length: 16
CDR3: CASSLSGTGGRQPQHF

V: TRBV15
J: TRBJ1-2
length: 13
CDR3: CATSFGPKGGYTF

V: TRBV15
J: TRBJ1-6
length: 13
CDR3: CATSRDRGSPLHF

V: TRBV11-2
J: TRBJ1-6
length: 15
CDR3: CASSLNRGPNSPLHF

V: TRBV18
J: TRBJ2-7
length: 14
CDR3: CASSPDGRFYEQYF

V: TRBV5-1
J: TRBJ2-3
length: 15
CDR3: CASSLIAGATDTQYF

V: TRBV12-3/TRBV12-4
J: TRBJ2-3
length: 15
CDR3: CASSQTSGGIDTQYF

V: TRBV7-8
J: TRBJ2-3
length: 16
CDR3: CASSLELDTSTDTQYF

V: TRBV20-1
J: TRBJ1-5
length: 12
CDR3: CSARPPNLPQHF

V: TRBV5-1
J: TRBJ2-7
length: 18
CDR3: CASSFYARDRAILYEQYF

V: TRBV4-3
J: .
length: 17
CDR3: CASSQVSRGTGYNEQYF

V: TRBV4-3
J: TRBJ1-4
length: 15
CDR3: CASSLGTGVNEKLFF

V: TRBV18
J: TRBJ2-1
length: 13
CDR3: CASSPGLHNERFF

V: TRBV29-1
J: TRBJ1-4
length: 11
CDR3: CSIEVTEKLFF

V: TRBV27
J: TRBJ1-4
length: 17
CDR3: CASSPLLVVGGNEKLFF

V: TRBV5-1
J: TRBJ1-1
length: 14
CDR3: CASSLDRGNTEAFF

V: TRBV20-1
J: TRBJ1-5
length: 17
CDR3: CSARPGQGPYSNQPQHF

V: TRBV5-1
J: TRBJ2-5
length: 13
CDR3: CASSPLTGIEQYF

V: TRBV28
J: TRBJ1-1
length: 16
CDR3: CASSLGAGSGLTEAFF

V: TRBV12-3/TRBV12-4
J: TRBJ2-3
length: 15
CDR3: CASGGTSGSTDTQYF

V: TRBV4-3
J: TRBJ1-4
length: 19
CDR3: CASSQNVPGQGIRNEKLFF

V: TRBV9
J: TRBJ1-1
length: 14
CDR3: CASSGRDPGAEAFF

V: TRBV11-1
J: TRBJ2-5
length: 15
CDR3: CASSLKGRYQETQYF

V: TRBV5-6
J: TRBJ2-1
length: 16
CDR3: CASSPPGDRAVNEQFF

V: TRBV12-5
J: TRBJ2-2
length: 14
CDR3: CASGLGTDTGELFF

V: TRBV7-9
J: TRBJ1-2
length: 18
CDR3: CASSRGTERKGANYGYTF

V: TRBV9
J: TRBJ2-1
length: 13
CDR3: CASSVSFEGEQFF

V: TRBV12-3/TRBV12-4
J: TRBJ2-5
length: 17
CDR3: CASSFGQAEFLQETQYF

V: TRBV7-3
J: TRBJ1-2
length: 14
CDR3: CASSLTFTVYGYTF

V: TRBV25-1
J: TRBJ1-4
length: 16
CDR3: CASSGHPGQGGEKLFF

V: TRBV6-2/TRBV6-3
J: TRBJ1-5
length: 17
CDR3: CASSRAQGISSNQPQHF

V: TRBV7-2
J: TRBJ2-2
length: 17
CDR3: CASSSQLGITNTGELFF

V: TRBV28
J: TRBJ1-2
length: 15
CDR3: CASSRLATANYGYTF